This T cell receptor beta chain was captured in a study of pediatric ulcerative colitis. Study-wide points: Blood-rectal clonal overlap within each person was significantly higher in ulcerative colitis patients than controls. Two rectal clonotypes were found only in ulcerative colitis patients, all of them.

Deletions cut 2 bases from V and 5 bases from J, with 7 bases between. The germline V gene has CDR1 GTSNPN and CDR2 SVGIG (reference sequence). The CDR3 totals 12 residues. To note about this clone: Its antigen remains unidentified.

Libraries were prepared by immunoSEQ multiplex PCR; TCRdb keeps only in-frame clonotypes and omits some of them. The profile shows tens of thousands of clones, about 71% of them singletons. During colonoscopy, one to two rectal pinch biopsies were collected. Sequencing was done on a sample of gut tissue. The receptor's source is a boy younger than 18 with severe ulcerative colitis. The chain recombines TRBV30 with TRBJ2-1; D not certain. In DNA form, the CDR3 reads TGTGCCTGGAGTCCAACTAACAATGAGCAGTTCTTC. This encodes CAWSPTNNEQFF.